These 6 T cell receptor beta chains came from one sample sequenced in a study of immune heterogeneity within non-small cell lung tumors. The TCR beta CDR3 region was amplified by multiplex PCR employing 32 V and 13 J primers. TCRdb reprocessed the multiplex PCR reads via MiXCR and lists one record per CDR3 protein. The sample yields approximately 10,000 distinct CDR3 sequences, less than 20% seen once. For each sample, template was around 650 ng of bulk tumor genomic DNA. Taken during surgery, several biopsies per primary tumor were spaced as far apart as possible within the tumor mass. Patients went through curative surgery, and their non-small cell lung cancer was untreated and newly diagnosed. The sample comprised lung tumor tissue. The origin of the receptors is a man aged 35-49 years with non-small cell lung cancer.

This clonotype ranks as medium-sized (0.01 to 0.1%). The rearrangement uses TRBV19 and TRBJ2-3, with D perhaps TRBD1 or TRBD2 (7 bases each). Germline CDR1 reads LNHDA; CDR2 reads SQIVND (reference sequence). Trimming left V 3 bases short and J 4 bases short, with 14 bases between. The CDR3 extends over 15 amino acids. The CDR3 sequence: CASSIGQGGADTQYF. The CDR3 nucleotides are TGTGCCAGTAGTATCGGGCAGGGGGGGGCAGATACGCAGTATTTT. The whole variable domain, remainder taken from reference TRBV19 and TRBJ2-3, is DGGITQSPKYLFRKEGQNVTLSCEQNLNHDAMYWYRQDPGQGLRLIYYSQIVNDFQKGDIAEGYSVSREKKESFPLTVTSAQKNPTAFYLCASSIGQGGADTQYFGPGTRLTVL.

The chain employs TRBV28 and TRBJ1-5, with 7 nucleotides matching TRBD1. V lost 7 bases, J lost 9 bases, and 33 bases stayed unmatched. Germline-derived CDR1 and CDR2 are MDHEN and SYDVKM. The CDR3 is made up of 21 amino acids. This CDR3 is CASKLLKDTGTVFSSSRPQHF. CDR3 DNA sequence: TGTGCCAGCAAACTCCTCAAGGATACCGGGACAGTCTTCAGTAGCTCTAGGCCCCAGCATTTT.

By share of the sample, this clonotype is medium-sized. For the CDR3, the DNA is TGCAGTGCTAGACCTAGCGGGAGTCTCACTGGGGCCAACGTCCTGACTTTC. Its translation: CSARPSGSLTGANVLTF. The genes are TRBV20-1 and TRBJ2-6; 10 nucleotides line up with TRBD2. Germline values: CDR1 DFQATT, CDR2 SNEGSKA (reference sequence). V gave up 2 bases and J gave up 2 bases; unmatched junction bases: 6. There are 17 residues in the CDR3.

This clonotype is termed medium-sized (0.01 to 0.1%). The rearrangement joins TRBV6-1 to TRBJ1-2; D ambiguous. Germline V gene data show CDR1 as MNHNS and CDR2 as SASEGT. This CDR3 contains 15 residues. Trimming removed 0 bases from V and 4 bases from J, with 12 bases in between. The CDR3 reads CASSEAGNFAYGYTF. The DNA of the CDR3 is TGTGCCAGCAGTGAAGCTGGCAACTTTGCCTATGGCTACACCTTC.

In its sample, this clonotype was seen a few times. This sequence joins TRBV7-6 and TRBJ1-1, with D perhaps TRBD1 (6 bases). The germline V gene has CDR1 SGHVS and CDR2 FNYEAQ. CDR3 size: 16 residues. V was clipped by 5 bases and J by 1 base, with 17 bases between them. DNA of the CDR3: TGTGCCAGCAGCGCCAGCTCCGGGACAACGAACACTGAAGCTTTCTTT. It codes for CASSASSGTTNTEAFF.

This clonotype turned up a few times. A much larger clone lies a single base off, so this may be a read error. The chain employs TRBV11-2 and TRBJ1-1; possible D gene TRBD1, 5 bases. Per the germline V gene, CDR1 is SGHAT and CDR2 is FQNNGV. The length of the CDR3 is 16 residues. In DNA, the CDR3 is TGTGCCAGCAGCTTAACGTTGCAGGGCAGGAACGCTGAAGCTTTCTTT. Its protein product is CASSLTLQGRNAEAFF.